This entry is about one T cell receptor (beta chain). What it binds is unknown. V was cut by 5 bases and J by 0 bases, with 18 bases left in between. CDR3 length: 17 residues. CDR1 is SNHLY, CDR2 FYNNEI, per germline. The data originate from a study of PD-L1 blockade in urothelial cancer. For the study at large: Males with bladder-origin urothelial cancer constituted most of the roughly 29 patients. Blood was tested 3 weeks (second dose) and 6 weeks into treatment.

The method was immunoSEQ multiplex PCR; TCRdb's version includes in-frame clones alone and lacks a portion of them. Of tens of thousands of clones in the sample, around 86% were seen once. General study results and limits: Stronger expansion of tumor-associated clones in blood at 3 weeks distinguished durable-benefit patients. Below-median pretreatment blood TCR clonality was associated with improved progression-free and overall survival.

Sequencing used PBMCs, obtained around atezolizumab (anti-PD-L1) treatment. The clonotype comes from a man in his fifties or sixties with urothelial cancer. The chain joins TRBV2 to TRBJ2-3; a weak D match, TRBD2 (5 bases). CDR3 loop: CASSKKRTSPSTDTQYF. The CDR3 DNA sequence: TGTGCCAGCAGTAAAAAACGGACTTCTCCTAGCACAGATACGCAGTATTTT.